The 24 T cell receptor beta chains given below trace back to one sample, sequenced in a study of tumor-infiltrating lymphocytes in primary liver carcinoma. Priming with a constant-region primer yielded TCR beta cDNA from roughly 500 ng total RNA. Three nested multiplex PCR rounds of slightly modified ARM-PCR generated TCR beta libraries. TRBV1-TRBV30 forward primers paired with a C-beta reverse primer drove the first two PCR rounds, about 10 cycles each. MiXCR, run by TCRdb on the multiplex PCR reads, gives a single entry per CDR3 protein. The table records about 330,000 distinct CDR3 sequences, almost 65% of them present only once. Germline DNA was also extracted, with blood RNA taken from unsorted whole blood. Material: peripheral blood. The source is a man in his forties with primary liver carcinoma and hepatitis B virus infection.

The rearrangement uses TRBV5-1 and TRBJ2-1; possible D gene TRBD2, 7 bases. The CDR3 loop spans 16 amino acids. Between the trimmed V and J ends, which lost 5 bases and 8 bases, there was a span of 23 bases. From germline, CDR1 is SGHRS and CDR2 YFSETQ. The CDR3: CASSPSGPLSGDEQFF. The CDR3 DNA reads TGCGCCAGCAGTCCTAGCGGACCGCTCTCAGGGGATGAGCAGTTCTTC.

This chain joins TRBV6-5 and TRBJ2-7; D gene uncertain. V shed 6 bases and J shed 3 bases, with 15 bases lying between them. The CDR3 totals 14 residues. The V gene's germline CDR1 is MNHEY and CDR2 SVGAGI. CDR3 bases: TGTGCCAGCAGGCTGGGGTGGGCCAACTACGAGCAGTACTTC. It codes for CASRLGWANYEQYF.

The chain's CDR3 is CARAEIDSLYFWEIGPGELFF. CDR3 nucleotide sequence: TGTGCCAGAGCCGAAATCGACTCTTTGTATTTCTGGGAGATAGGTCCCGGGGAGCTGTTTTTT. The J gene is TRBJ2-2, the V gene TRBV12-3 or TRBV12-4; possibly TRBD2 for D (5 bases). V dropped 9 bases and J dropped 6 bases, with 38 bases sitting between them. The CDR3 extends over 21 amino acids.

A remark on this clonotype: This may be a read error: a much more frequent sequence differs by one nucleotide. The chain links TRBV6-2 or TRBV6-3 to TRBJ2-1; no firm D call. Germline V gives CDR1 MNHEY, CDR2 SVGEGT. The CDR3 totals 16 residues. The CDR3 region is CVSSYSLGSSYNEQFF. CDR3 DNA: TGTGTCAGCAGTTACTCGCTGGGAAGCTCCTACAATGAGCAGTTCTTC.

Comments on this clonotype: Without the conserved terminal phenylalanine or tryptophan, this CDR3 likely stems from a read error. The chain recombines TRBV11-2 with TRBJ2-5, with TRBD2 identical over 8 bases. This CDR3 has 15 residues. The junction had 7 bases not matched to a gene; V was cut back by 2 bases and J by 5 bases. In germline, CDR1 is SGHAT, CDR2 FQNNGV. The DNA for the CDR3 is TGTGCCAGCAGCTTACAACTAGCGGTAGGGGAGACCCAGTACTTA. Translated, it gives CASSLQLAVGETQYL.

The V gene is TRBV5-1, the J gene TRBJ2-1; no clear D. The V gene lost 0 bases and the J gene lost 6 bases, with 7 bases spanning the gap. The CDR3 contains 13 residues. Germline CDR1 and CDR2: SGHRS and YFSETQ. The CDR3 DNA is TGCGCCAGCAGCTTGGTTCTGCCCAATGAGCAGTTCTTC. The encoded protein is CASSLVLPNEQFF.

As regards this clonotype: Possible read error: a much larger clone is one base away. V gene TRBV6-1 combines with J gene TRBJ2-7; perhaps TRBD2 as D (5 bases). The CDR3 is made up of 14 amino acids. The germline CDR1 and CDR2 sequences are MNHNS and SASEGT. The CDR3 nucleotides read TGTGCCAGCAGTGACTACACTAGGAGGTACGAGCAGCACTTC. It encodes CASSDYTRRYEQHF.

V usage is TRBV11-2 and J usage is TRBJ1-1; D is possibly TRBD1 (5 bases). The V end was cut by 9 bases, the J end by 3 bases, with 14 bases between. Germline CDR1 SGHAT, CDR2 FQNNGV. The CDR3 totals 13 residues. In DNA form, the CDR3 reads TGTGCCAGTAGCGGGGGTTTGTACACTGAAGCTTTCTTT. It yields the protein CASSGGLYTEAFF.

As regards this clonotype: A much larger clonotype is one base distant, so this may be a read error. CDR3 bases: TGTGCCAGCACCTCCGGGACTAACGACAAAGAGACCCAGTACTTC. Encoded protein: CASTSGTNDKETQYF. The rearrangement joins TRBV5-5 to TRBJ2-5; TRBD2 aligns across 7 bases. The CDR3 is 15 amino acids. V trimming: 6 bases; J trimming: 3 bases; junction bases outside the gene matches: 11. Germline V gives CDR1 SGHKS, CDR2 YYEKEE (reference sequence).

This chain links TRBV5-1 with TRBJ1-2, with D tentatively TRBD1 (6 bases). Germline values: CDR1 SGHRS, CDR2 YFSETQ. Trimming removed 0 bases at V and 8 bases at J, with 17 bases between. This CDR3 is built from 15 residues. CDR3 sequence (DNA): TGCGCCAGCAGCTTGGCCAACAGGGTCCAATCCGGCTACACCTTC. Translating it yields CASSLANRVQSGYTF.

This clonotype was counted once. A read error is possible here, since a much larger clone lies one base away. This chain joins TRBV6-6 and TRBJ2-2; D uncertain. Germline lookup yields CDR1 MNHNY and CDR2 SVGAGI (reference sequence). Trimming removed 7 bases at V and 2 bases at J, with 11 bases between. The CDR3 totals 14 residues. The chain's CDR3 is CASIVIANTGELFF. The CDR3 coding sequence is TGTGCCAGCATAGTGATCGCCAACACCGGGGAGCTGTTTTTT.

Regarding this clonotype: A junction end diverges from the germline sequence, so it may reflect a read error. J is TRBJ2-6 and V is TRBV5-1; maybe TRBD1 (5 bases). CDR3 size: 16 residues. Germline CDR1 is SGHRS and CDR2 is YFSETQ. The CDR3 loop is CASSLALASGADVLTF. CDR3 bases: TGCGCCAGCAGCTTGGCCTTGGCCAGTGGGGCCGACGTCCTGACTTTC.

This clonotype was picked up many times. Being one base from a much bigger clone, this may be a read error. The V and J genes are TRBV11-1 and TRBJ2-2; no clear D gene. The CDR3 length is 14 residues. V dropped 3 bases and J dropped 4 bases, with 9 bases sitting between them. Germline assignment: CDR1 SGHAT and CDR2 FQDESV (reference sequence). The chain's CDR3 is CASSFGPATGELFF. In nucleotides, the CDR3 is TGTGCCAGCAGCTTCGGGCCCGCCACCGGGGAGCTGTTTTTT.

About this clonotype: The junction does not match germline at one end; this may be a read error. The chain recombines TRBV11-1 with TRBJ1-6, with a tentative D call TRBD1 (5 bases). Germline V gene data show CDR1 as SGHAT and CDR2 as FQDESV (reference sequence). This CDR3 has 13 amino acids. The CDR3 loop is CESSRTLVSPHHF. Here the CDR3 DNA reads TGTGAGAGCAGCCGGACACTGGTTTCACCCCACCACTTT.

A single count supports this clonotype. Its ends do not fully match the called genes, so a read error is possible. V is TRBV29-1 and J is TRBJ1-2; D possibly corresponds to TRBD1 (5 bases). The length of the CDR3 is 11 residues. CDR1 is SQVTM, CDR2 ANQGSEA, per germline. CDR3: CIVSQGTGYTF. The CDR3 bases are TGCATCGTTAGTCAGGGTACTGGCTACACCTTC.

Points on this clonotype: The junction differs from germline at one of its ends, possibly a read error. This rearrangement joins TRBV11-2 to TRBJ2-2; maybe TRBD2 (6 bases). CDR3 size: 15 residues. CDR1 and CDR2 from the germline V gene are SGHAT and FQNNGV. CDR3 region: CASTAEGLATGELLF. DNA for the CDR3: TGTGCCAGCACCGCCGAGGGACTCGCCACCGGGGAGCTGTTATTT.

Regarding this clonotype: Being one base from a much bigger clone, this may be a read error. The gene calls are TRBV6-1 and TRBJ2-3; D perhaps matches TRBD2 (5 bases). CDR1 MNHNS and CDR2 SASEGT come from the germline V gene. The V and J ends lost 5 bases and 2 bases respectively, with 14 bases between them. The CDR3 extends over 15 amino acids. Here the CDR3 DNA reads TGTGCCAGCAGTCCCTCGGGATACCACACAGATACGCAGTATTTT. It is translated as CASSPSGYHTDTQYF.

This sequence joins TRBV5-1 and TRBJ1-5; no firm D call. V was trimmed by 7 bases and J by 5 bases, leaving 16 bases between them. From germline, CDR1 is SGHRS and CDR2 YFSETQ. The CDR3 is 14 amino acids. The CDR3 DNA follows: TGCGCCAGCGACCGCCGGGAGGGCTATCAGCCCCAGCATTTT. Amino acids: CASDRREGYQPQHF.

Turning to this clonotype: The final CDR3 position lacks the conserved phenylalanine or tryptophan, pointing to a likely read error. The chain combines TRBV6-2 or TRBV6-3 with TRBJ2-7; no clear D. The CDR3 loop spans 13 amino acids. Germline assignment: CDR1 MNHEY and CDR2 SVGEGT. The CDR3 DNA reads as TGTGCCAGCAGTTACCGAGTCGACCACGAACAGTACCTC. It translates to CASSYRVDHEQYL.

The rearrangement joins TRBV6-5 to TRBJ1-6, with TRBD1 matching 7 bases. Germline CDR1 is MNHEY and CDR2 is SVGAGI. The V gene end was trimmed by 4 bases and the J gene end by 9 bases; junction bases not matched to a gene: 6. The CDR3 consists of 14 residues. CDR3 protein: CASSFSTGPSPLHF. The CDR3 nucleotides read TGTGCCAGCAGTTTTTCGACAGGGCCTTCACCCCTCCACTTT.

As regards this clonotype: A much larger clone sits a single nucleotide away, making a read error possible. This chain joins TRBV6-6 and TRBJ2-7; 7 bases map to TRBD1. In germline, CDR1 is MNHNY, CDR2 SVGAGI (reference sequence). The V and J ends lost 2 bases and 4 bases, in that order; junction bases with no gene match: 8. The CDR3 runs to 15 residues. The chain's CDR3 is CASSYRGLTGYEQYF. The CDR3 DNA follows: TGTGCCAGCAGTTACAGGGGGCTAACGGGATACGAGCAGTACTTC.

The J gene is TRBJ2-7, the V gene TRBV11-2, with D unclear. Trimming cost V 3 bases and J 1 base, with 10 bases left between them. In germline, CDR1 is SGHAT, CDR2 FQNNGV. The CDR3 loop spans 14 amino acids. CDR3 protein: CASSFSVASYEQYF. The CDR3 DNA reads TGTGCCAGCAGCTTTTCAGTGGCGTCCTACGAGCAGTACTTC.

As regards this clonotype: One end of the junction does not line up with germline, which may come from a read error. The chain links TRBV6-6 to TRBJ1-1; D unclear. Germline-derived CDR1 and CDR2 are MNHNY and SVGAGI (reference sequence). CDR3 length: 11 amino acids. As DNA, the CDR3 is TGTGCCAGTAGTTCCATCACTGAAGCTTTCTTT. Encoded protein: CASSSITEAFF.

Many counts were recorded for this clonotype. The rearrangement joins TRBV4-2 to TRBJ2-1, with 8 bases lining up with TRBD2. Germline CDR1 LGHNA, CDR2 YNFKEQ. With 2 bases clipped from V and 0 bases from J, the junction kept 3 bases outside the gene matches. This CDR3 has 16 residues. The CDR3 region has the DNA TGTGCCAGCAGCCAAAGCGGGAGAGGCTCCTACAATGAGCAGTTCTTC. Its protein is CASSQSGRGSYNEQFF.